The 7 T cell receptor beta chains below come from one sample, sequenced in a study of shared clonotypes between healthy human individuals. The method was immunoSEQ multiplex PCR; TCRdb's version includes in-frame clones alone and lacks a portion of them. The profile shows about 650,000 clones, over 95% of them singletons. The naive CD8 subset, CD45RO-negative cells positively selected for CCR7, excluded terminally differentiated effector memory CD45RA+ cells. Sequencing was done on a sample of naive CD8+ T cells sorted from blood. These receptors came from a woman under 40 in good health.

The chain joins TRBV19 to TRBJ2-1, with 10 nucleotides matching TRBD2. Germline CDR1 and CDR2: LNHDA and SQIVND (reference sequence). The CDR3 runs 16 residues. The trim removed 5 bases at V and 6 bases at J, leaving 10 bases unmatched. DNA of the CDR3: TGTGCCAGTAGTGACCCCCCTAGCGGGAGATTCAATGAGCAGTTCTTC. Translating gives CASSDPPSGRFNEQFF.

The chain links TRBV6-5 to TRBJ2-1; 7 bases map to TRBD1. The CDR3 extends over 15 amino acids. From germline, CDR1 is MNHEY and CDR2 SVGAGI. The ends lost 5 bases at V and 4 bases at J; junction bases unmatched: 8. The CDR3 coding sequence is TGTGCCAGCAGTCTTACAGGGGCTAGGTACAATGAGCAGTTCTTC. Translated: CASSLTGARYNEQFF.

The chain links TRBV25-1 to TRBJ2-7; D is undetermined. The CDR3 has 11 residues. Germline lookup yields CDR1 MGHDK and CDR2 SYGVNS. V was trimmed by 4 bases and J by 6 bases, leaving 7 bases between them. This chain's CDR3 is CASSGVREQYF. The CDR3 bases are TGTGCCAGCAGTGGGGTACGCGAGCAGTACTTC.

The J gene is TRBJ2-7, the V gene TRBV5-3; 8 nucleotides match TRBD1. TRBV5-3 is an ORF, with its function uncertain. V lost 3 bases, J lost 2 bases, and 7 bases stayed unmatched. CDR3 length equals 15 residues. The CDR3, as DNA: TGTGCCAGAAGCTCGGGACAGGTTGAGACCTACGAGCAGTACTTC. Protein product: CARSSGQVETYEQYF.

The genes are TRBV27 and TRBJ2-7, with TRBD1 matching over 7 bases. The junction had 12 bases not matched to a gene; V was cut back by 6 bases and J by 4 bases. The CDR3 has 15 residues. The V gene's germline CDR1 is MNHEY and CDR2 SMNVEV (reference sequence). The CDR3 DNA sequence: TGTGCCAGCAGCGAAGGGGGCCTGGTGTCTTACGAGCAGTACTTC. It encodes CASSEGGLVSYEQYF.

This clone was seen only once. The V gene is TRBV13, the J gene TRBJ2-3; TRBD1 matches at 7 bases. This CDR3 has 14 residues. Germline V gene data show CDR1 as PRHDT and CDR2 as FYEKMQ (reference sequence). V lost 5 bases to trimming and J lost 3 bases; unmatched junction nucleotides: 5. Written as DNA, the CDR3 is TGTGCCAGCAGCCTACGACAGGGAACAGATACGCAGTATTTT. This encodes CASSLRQGTDTQYF.

The rearrangement links TRBV11-2 to TRBJ2-5; possibly TRBD1 or TRBD2 for D (6 bases each). Between the trimmed V and J ends, which lost 5 bases and 5 bases, there was a span of 15 bases. The CDR3 loop spans 14 amino acids. Germline assignment: CDR1 SGHAT and CDR2 FQNNGV. The CDR3 DNA is TGTGCCAGCAGCCCCCTCGGGGGCGGGGAGACCCAGTACTTC. Its translation is CASSPLGGGETQYF.